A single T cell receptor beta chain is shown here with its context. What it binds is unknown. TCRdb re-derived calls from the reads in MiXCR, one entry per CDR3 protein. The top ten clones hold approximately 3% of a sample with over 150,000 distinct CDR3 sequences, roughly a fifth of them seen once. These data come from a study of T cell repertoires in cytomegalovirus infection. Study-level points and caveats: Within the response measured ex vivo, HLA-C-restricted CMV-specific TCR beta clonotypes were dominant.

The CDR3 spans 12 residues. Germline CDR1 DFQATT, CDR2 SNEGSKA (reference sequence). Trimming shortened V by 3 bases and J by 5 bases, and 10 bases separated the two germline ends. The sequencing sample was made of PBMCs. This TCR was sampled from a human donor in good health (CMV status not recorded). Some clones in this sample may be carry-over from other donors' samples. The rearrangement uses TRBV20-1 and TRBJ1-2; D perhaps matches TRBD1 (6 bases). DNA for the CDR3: TGCAGTGCTAGGGCAGGGGTTTATGGCTACACCTTC. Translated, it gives CSARAGVYGYTF.